The clone carrying this T cell receptor beta chain has a handful of counts. Only in-frame clones appear in the TCRdb table, and some are missing; sequencing was by immunoSEQ multiplex PCR. This table holds about 1.1 million clones, 77% found once. This sample is part of a study of shared clonotypes between healthy human individuals. The CDR3 loop spans 14 amino acids. Per germline, CDR1 SGHTA and CDR2 FQGTGA. Trimming removed 2 bases from V and 3 bases from J, with 11 bases in between. The genes are TRBV7-3 and TRBJ2-7, with D possibly TRBD1 on 6 matching bases. This receptor was identified in a man younger than 35 in good health. Some clones in this sample may be carry-over from other donors' samples. The sample comprised memory CD4+ T cells from PBMCs. Subset noted: CD45RA-negative fraction. The CDR3 DNA sequence: TGTGCCAGCAGCTTAGGGGGCCCAGGCTACGAGCAGTACTTC. Translation gives CASSLGGPGYEQYF.